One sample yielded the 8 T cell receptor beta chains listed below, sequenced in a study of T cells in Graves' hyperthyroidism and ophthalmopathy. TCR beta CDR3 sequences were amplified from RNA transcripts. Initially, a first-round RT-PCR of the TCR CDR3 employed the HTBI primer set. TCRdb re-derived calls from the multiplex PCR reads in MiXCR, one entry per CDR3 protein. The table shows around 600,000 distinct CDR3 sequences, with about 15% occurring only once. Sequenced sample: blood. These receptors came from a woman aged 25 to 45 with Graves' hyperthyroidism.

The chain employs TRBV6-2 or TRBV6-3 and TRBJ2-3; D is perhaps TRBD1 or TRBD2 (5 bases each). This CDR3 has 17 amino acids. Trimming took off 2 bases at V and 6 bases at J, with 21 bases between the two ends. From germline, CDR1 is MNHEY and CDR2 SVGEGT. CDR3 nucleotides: TGTGCCAGCAGTTACCTCCGAACAGCAGGGCGGAGGGATACGCAGTATTTT. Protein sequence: CASSYLRTAGRRDTQYF.

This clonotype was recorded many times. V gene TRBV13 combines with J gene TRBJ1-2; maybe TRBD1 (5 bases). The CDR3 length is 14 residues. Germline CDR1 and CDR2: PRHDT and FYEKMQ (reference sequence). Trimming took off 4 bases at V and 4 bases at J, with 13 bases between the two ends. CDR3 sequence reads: CASSSPYDSYGYTF. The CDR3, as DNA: TGTGCCAGCAGCTCCCCTTACGACAGCTATGGCTACACCTTC.

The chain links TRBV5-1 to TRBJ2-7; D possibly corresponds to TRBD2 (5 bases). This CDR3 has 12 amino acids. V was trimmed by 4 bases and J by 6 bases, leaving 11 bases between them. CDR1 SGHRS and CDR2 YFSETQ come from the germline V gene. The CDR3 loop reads CASSDGLFEQYF. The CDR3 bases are TGCGCCAGCAGCGACGGACTTTTCGAGCAGTACTTC.

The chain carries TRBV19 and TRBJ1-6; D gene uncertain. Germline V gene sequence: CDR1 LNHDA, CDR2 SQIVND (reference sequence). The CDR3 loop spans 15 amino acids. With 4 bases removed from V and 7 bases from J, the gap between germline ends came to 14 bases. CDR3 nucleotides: TGTGCCAGTAGTACCAAGTTGGGGTGGAATTCACCCCTCCACTTT. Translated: CASSTKLGWNSPLHF.

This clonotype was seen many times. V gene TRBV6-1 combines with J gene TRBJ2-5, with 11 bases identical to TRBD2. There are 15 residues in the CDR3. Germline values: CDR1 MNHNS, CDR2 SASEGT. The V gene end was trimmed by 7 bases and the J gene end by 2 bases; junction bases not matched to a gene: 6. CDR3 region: CASKPGLAVQETQYF. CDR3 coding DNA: TGTGCCAGCAAACCGGGACTAGCGGTTCAAGAGACCCAGTACTTC.

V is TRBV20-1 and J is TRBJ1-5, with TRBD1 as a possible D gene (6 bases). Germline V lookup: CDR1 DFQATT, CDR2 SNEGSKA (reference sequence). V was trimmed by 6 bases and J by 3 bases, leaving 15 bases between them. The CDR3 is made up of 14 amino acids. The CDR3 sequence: CSAKKTGYNQPQHF. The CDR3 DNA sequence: TGCAGTGCCAAAAAGACAGGTTACAATCAGCCCCAGCATTTT.

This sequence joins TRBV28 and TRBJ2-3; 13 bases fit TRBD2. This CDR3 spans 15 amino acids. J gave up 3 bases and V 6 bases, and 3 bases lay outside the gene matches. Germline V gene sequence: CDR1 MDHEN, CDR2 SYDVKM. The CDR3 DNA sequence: TGTGCCAGCAGATCACTAGCGGGAGGGACAGATACGCAGTATTTT. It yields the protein CASRSLAGGTDTQYF.

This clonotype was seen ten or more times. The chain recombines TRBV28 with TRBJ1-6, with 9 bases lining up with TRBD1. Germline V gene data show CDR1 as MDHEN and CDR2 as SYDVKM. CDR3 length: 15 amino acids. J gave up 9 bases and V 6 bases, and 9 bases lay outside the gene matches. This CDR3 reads CASRPRTGEGSPLHF. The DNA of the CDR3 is TGTGCCAGCAGACCTAGGACAGGGGAAGGTTCACCCCTCCACTTT.